Each of the 32 T cell receptor beta chains below was sequenced from the same sample in a study of preoperative IRX-2 immunotherapy in early breast cancer. Libraries were prepared by immunoSEQ multiplex PCR; TCRdb keeps only in-frame clonotypes and omits some of them. Seen here are about 89,000 clones, roughly 89% observed once, and the top ten hold roughly 1.9%. Treatment denoted: preoperative locoregional IRX-2 cytokine immunotherapy. The specimen was tumor tissue, collected after IRX-2 immunotherapy. These TCRs come from a human donor with breast cancer.

CDR3 in DNA: TGTGCCAGCAGTATCCCGGGACAGGGGACTTACACCACAGATACGCAGTATTTT. Translating it yields CASSIPGQGTYTTDTQYF. The chain is built from TRBV6-4 and TRBJ2-3; TRBD1 matches at 10 bases. The V gene's germline CDR1 is MRHNA and CDR2 SNTAGT. The trim removed 5 bases at V and 2 bases at J, leaving 13 bases unmatched. The length of the CDR3 is 18 residues.

The rearrangement joins TRBV5-1 to TRBJ1-4; 8 bases are a match to TRBD1. The CDR3 runs 16 residues. V was pared by 4 bases and J by 8 bases, with 13 bases of the junction left unmatched. Per germline, CDR1 SGHRS and CDR2 YFSETQ. Here the CDR3 DNA reads TGCGCCAGCAGCACAGGACAGGGTATATGGTCGGAAAAACTGTTTTTT. Translation: CASSTGQGIWSEKLFF.

The chain carries TRBV11-3 and TRBJ2-1; D ambiguous. Germline-derived CDR1 and CDR2 are SGHNT and YENEEA. The length of the CDR3 is 14 residues. With 5 bases removed from V and 8 bases from J, the gap between germline ends came to 16 bases. CDR3 coding DNA: TGTGCCAGCAGCAGAAGGGAATATTGGGATGAGCAGTTCTTC. Its protein product is CASSRREYWDEQFF.

The rearrangement uses TRBV30 and TRBJ2-2, with D tentatively TRBD1 (6 bases). Germline loops: CDR1 GTSNPN, CDR2 SVGIG (reference sequence). The ends were cut back, 2 bases at V and 6 bases at J, with 13 bases in the middle. This CDR3 is 14 amino acids long. CDR3 residues: CAWSQGYPAGELFF. DNA of the CDR3: TGTGCCTGGAGTCAGGGGTATCCGGCCGGGGAGCTGTTTTTT.

About this clone itself: Relative to the germline gene, one junction end is altered; a read error may explain this. The chain has TRBV28 and TRBJ1-5; no clear D. The germline V gene encodes CDR1 MDHEN and CDR2 SYDVKM. The CDR3 loop spans 14 amino acids. CDR3: CASSSPGSNQPQLF. The CDR3 DNA is TGTGCCAGCAGTTCGCCCGGGAGTAATCAGCCCCAGCTTTTT.

V is TRBV29-1 and J is TRBJ2-7; perhaps D is TRBD1 or TRBD2 (5 bases each). Deletions cut 4 bases from V and 5 bases from J, with 15 bases between. Germline V CDR1 and CDR2: SQVTM, ANQGSEA. This CDR3 comprises 13 residues. Written as DNA, the CDR3 is TGCAGCGTTGTGTGGGGGAGCGGCCACGAGCAGTACTTC. Its protein is CSVVWGSGHEQYF.

This rearrangement joins TRBV30 to TRBJ1-2; D is uncertain. The CDR3 loop spans 12 amino acids. The V gene lost 3 bases and the J gene lost 6 bases, with 11 bases spanning the gap. Germline loops: CDR1 GTSNPN, CDR2 SVGIG (reference sequence). CDR3 bases: TGTGCCTGGAGCGCGGGTACCCATGGCTACACCTTC. Translating it yields CAWSAGTHGYTF.

The rearrangement joins TRBV6-4 to TRBJ1-5; 7 bases map to TRBD1. This CDR3 spans 15 amino acids. The J segment lost 3 bases and the V segment lost 5 bases, leaving 7 bases of the junction unmatched. Germline V gives CDR1 MRHNA, CDR2 SNTAGT. The CDR3 sequence: CASSPQTGDNQPQHF. The CDR3 DNA reads as TGTGCCAGCAGTCCGCAAACAGGGGACAATCAGCCCCAGCATTTT.

J is TRBJ2-3 and V is TRBV18, with D unclear. V was trimmed by 8 bases and J by 5 bases, leaving 14 bases between them. The CDR3 has 13 residues. Germline V gene lookup returns CDR1 KGHSH and CDR2 LQKENI. The chain's CDR3 is CASAEQERDTQYF. Here the CDR3 DNA reads TGTGCCAGCGCAGAACAAGAGAGAGATACGCAGTATTTT.

The rearrangement joins TRBV28 to TRBJ2-3; D is perhaps TRBD1 (7 bases). V lost 8 bases, J lost 5 bases, and 20 bases lay in between. The CDR3 totals 15 residues. From germline, CDR1 is MDHEN and CDR2 SYDVKM. CDR3 sequence (DNA): TGTGCCAGCTCGCCAAGGGGCAGGGGGGAAGATACGCAGTATTTT. Its protein product is CASSPRGRGEDTQYF.

The rearrangement joins TRBV5-1 to TRBJ1-6; D remains unclear. The CDR3 runs to 15 residues. In germline, CDR1 is SGHRS, CDR2 YFSETQ. Deletions cut 3 bases from V and 4 bases from J, with 11 bases between. The CDR3 protein is CASSSGQQYNSPLHF. In DNA, the CDR3 is TGCGCCAGCAGCTCCGGGCAACAGTATAATTCACCCCTCCACTTT.

This clone occurred once. The chain carries TRBV12-5 and TRBJ2-7; the match to TRBD1 covers 10 bases. The CDR3 loop spans 14 amino acids. The germline gives CDR1 LGHNT, CDR2 FRNRAP. The CDR3 is CASTPGQGSDEQYF. In nucleotides, the CDR3 is TGTGCCAGCACTCCGGGACAGGGGAGCGACGAGCAGTACTTC.

The chain carries TRBV10-1 and TRBJ2-2; 7 bases are a match to TRBD2. The CDR3 loop spans 16 amino acids. Germline CDR1 and CDR2: WNHNN and SYGVQD (reference sequence). The V and J ends lost 5 bases and 0 bases, in that order; junction bases with no gene match: 6. CDR3 coding DNA: TGCGCCAGCAGTAGCGGGAACTACGCGAACACCGGGGAGCTGTTTTTT. Amino acid sequence: CASSSGNYANTGELFF.

The chain links TRBV7-1 to TRBJ2-1, with 13 bases identical to TRBD2. TRBV7-1 is placed among ORFs of uncertain function. The CDR3 spans 19 residues. The trim removed 4 bases at V and 0 bases at J, leaving 9 bases unmatched. The CDR3 protein is CASSYAGTSGASSYNEQFF. The CDR3 nucleotides are TGTGCCAGCAGCTACGCCGGGACTAGCGGGGCGAGCTCCTACAATGAGCAGTTCTTC.

The V and J genes are TRBV11-3 and TRBJ1-1; D unclear. CDR3 length: 16 residues. Germline V gene data show CDR1 as SGHNT and CDR2 as YENEEA. Trimming removed 6 bases at V and 1 base at J, with 18 bases between. For the CDR3, the DNA is TGTGCCAGCAGGCCTTCGGCCCTCGGAACGAACACTGAAGCTTTCTTT. The encoded protein is CASRPSALGTNTEAFF.

The chain carries TRBV6-8 and TRBJ2-5; 16 nucleotides agree with TRBD2. Per germline, CDR1 MNHGY and CDR2 SAAAGT. This CDR3 spans 17 amino acids. J was trimmed by 3 bases and V by 5 bases; bases with no gene match: 6. The CDR3 nucleotides read TGTGCCAGCAGTCGGGGACTAGCGGGAGGGCCAAAAGAGACCCAGTACTTC. The encoded protein is CASSRGLAGGPKETQYF.

Written as DNA, the CDR3 is TGCAGCGTTGGCACAGATTATAGCAATCAGCCCCAGCATTTT. Translated, it gives CSVGTDYSNQPQHF. The genes are TRBV29-1 and TRBJ1-5; D is ambiguous. Germline CDR1 is SQVTM and CDR2 is ANQGSEA. The CDR3 is 14 residues long. Trimming removed 4 bases at V and 0 bases at J, with 10 bases between.

V usage is TRBV23-1 and J usage is TRBJ2-7; the D call may be TRBD1 or TRBD2 (5 bases each). TRBV23-1 is marked as an open reading frame, function uncertain. There are 15 residues in the CDR3. Trimming removed 6 bases from V and 2 bases from J, with 17 bases in between. The CDR3 DNA reads as TGCGCCAGCAGCCTGTCCGGGACGGCGCCCTACGAGCAGTACTTC. Its protein product is CASSLSGTAPYEQYF.

The chain recombines TRBV15 with TRBJ2-7; D may match TRBD1 or TRBD2 (5 bases each). The CDR3 has 14 amino acids. CDR1 is LNHNV, CDR2 YYDKDF, per germline (reference sequence). V lost 1 base to trimming and J lost 6 bases, with 13 bases between them. The CDR3 DNA reads TGTGCCACCAGCAGAGGGGGGACGTCGGGCGAGCAGTACTTC. Encoded protein: CATSRGGTSGEQYF.

V is TRBV28 and J is TRBJ1-2; weak D call: TRBD1 (5 bases). The germline V gene has CDR1 MDHEN and CDR2 SYDVKM. The length of the CDR3 is 15 residues. The V and J ends lost 3 bases and 3 bases respectively, with 14 bases between them. CDR3 protein: CASSFQTEEYYGYTF. CDR3 coding DNA: TGTGCCAGCAGTTTCCAGACAGAGGAGTACTATGGCTACACCTTC.

The J gene is TRBJ1-2, the V gene TRBV5-1; TRBD1 matches at 12 bases. From germline, CDR1 is SGHRS and CDR2 YFSETQ. The CDR3 is 18 amino acids. The V and J ends lost 4 bases and 0 bases, in that order; junction bases with no gene match: 10. CDR3 residues: CASSLSGTGGLTNYGYTF. The CDR3 DNA reads as TGCGCCAGCAGCCTATCCGGGACAGGGGGCCTAACTAACTATGGCTACACCTTC.

The gene calls are TRBV10-1 and TRBJ1-2; D unclear. The V gene's germline CDR1 is WNHNN and CDR2 SYGVQD (reference sequence). CDR3 size: 13 residues. V lost 5 bases and J lost 5, with 12 bases in between. CDR3 protein: CASSPGFNYGYTF. The DNA of the CDR3 is TGCGCCAGCAGTCCCGGTTTTAATTATGGCTACACCTTC.

The table lists this clone with a count of one. V is TRBV7-8 and J is TRBJ2-1, with TRBD2 identical over 8 bases. The CDR3 sequence is 15 residues long. V shed 3 bases and J 8 bases; nucleotides not matched to a gene: 9. From germline, CDR1 is SGHVS and CDR2 FQNEAQ. CDR3 in DNA: TGTGCCAGCAGCTTCGGTGCGGGAGGCCCTGATGAGCAGTTCTTC. It yields the protein CASSFGAGGPDEQFF.

This chain connects TRBV2 to TRBJ2-3; D is ambiguous. Trimming removed 6 bases from V and 6 bases from J, with 10 bases in between. Germline-derived CDR1 and CDR2 are SNHLY and FYNNEI. CDR3 size: 12 residues. The CDR3 loop reads CASSGRGDTQYF. As DNA, the CDR3 is TGTGCCAGCAGCGGGCGRGGGGATACGCAGTATTTT.

The chain employs TRBV19 and TRBJ1-2, with 8 nucleotides matching TRBD1. This CDR3 is built from 13 residues. Germline CDR1 LNHDA, CDR2 SQIVND (reference sequence). V lost 4 bases and J lost 12; bases outside the gene matches: 10. In DNA form, the CDR3 reads TGTGCCAGTAGTAGGGGGGGACAGGTTCGAGACACCTTC. Protein product: CASSRGGQVRDTF.

This chain links TRBV7-6 with TRBJ2-2; D is unresolved. V was shortened by 2 bases and J by 3 bases, with 16 bases between the two germline ends. The CDR3 extends over 17 amino acids. CDR1 and CDR2 from the germline V gene are SGHVS and FNYEAQ. The CDR3 DNA follows: TGTGCCAGCAGCTTAAGGCCACCTCCGCAGGACACCGGGGAGCTGTTTTTT. Protein: CASSLRPPPQDTGELFF.

The rearrangement uses TRBV18 and TRBJ1-2; D might be TRBD1 (5 bases). This CDR3 is built from 15 residues. Trimming shortened V by 4 bases and J by 3 bases, and 15 bases separated the two germline ends. CDR1 is KGHSH, CDR2 LQKENI, per germline. CDR3 in DNA: TGTGCCAGCTCACTACTTGACAGCCTGTACTATGGCTACACCTTC. Translating gives CASSLLDSLYYGYTF.

This clone was observed a handful of times. The gene calls are TRBV7-4 and TRBJ2-5, with unresolved D. Trimming cost V 1 base and J 0 bases, with 3 bases left between them. Looked up from germline, CDR1 is SGHVT and CDR2 is SQSDAQ. The length of the CDR3 is 13 residues. CDR3 sequence reads: CASSLEYQETQYF. Written as DNA, the CDR3 is TGTGCCAGCAGCTTAGAGTACCAAGAGACCCAGTACTTC.

V gene TRBV14 combines with J gene TRBJ2-3; D is perhaps TRBD1 (5 bases). The CDR3 consists of 16 residues. The germline V gene has CDR1 SGHDN and CDR2 FVKESK. With 0 bases removed from V and 4 bases from J, the gap between germline ends came to 14 bases. The DNA of the CDR3 is TGTGCCAGCAGCCAAGACGTCCCAGGGAAGCCAGATACGCAGTATTTT. Encoded protein: CASSQDVPGKPDTQYF.

The rearrangement joins TRBV5-1 to TRBJ1-2; TRBD1 agrees at 9 bases. CDR1 and CDR2 from the germline V gene are SGHRS and YFSETQ. This CDR3 is 15 amino acids long. V shed 2 bases, J shed 7 bases, and the junction held 9 bases outside the gene matches. CDR3 amino acids: CASSFGTGLGGGYTF. The CDR3 nucleotides are TGCGCCAGCAGCTTCGGGACAGGGCTGGGTGGTGGCTACACCTTC.

The chain is built from TRBV6-1 and TRBJ2-7, with 11 bases matching TRBD1. V was pared by 0 bases and J by 2 bases, with 3 bases of the junction left unmatched. CDR1 is MNHNS and CDR2 is SASEGT in the germline V gene. The CDR3 runs to 16 residues. The CDR3, as DNA: TGTGCCAGCAGTGAAGCGCCGGACAGGGGGCCCTACGAGCAGTACTTC. Translation gives CASSEAPDRGPYEQYF.

The V call is TRBV5-1, the J call TRBJ2-1; 8 bases fit TRBD2. V lost 5 bases, J lost 4 bases, and 17 bases stayed unmatched. The CDR3 totals 18 residues. CDR1 and CDR2 (germline): SGHRS, YFSETQ. CDR3 nucleotide sequence: TGCGCCAGCAGTTTGCGCGACGCGGGGGGCCATAGTTACAATGAGCAGTTCTTC. Protein: CASSLRDAGGHSYNEQFF.